This T cell receptor (beta chain) was retrieved from a study of post-analysis software for immune sequencing data. Turning to the study itself: The patients showed relapsing-remitting, secondary progressive and progressive-relapsing multiple sclerosis courses.

Points from the study as a whole: Controls showed significantly higher normalized Chao1 diversity than did multiple sclerosis patients. In patients, TRBV5-6, TRBV5-1 and TRBV20-1 belonged to five TRBV segments found more frequently than in controls. The F measure placed samples prepared in the same batch into strongly shared clusters.

Trimming removed 6 bases at V and 4 bases at J, with 16 bases between. Germline CDR1 SQVTM, CDR2 ANQGSEA. The CDR3 length is 13 residues. Unique molecular identifiers tagged the TCR beta cDNA libraries. cDNA molecules numbering some 500,000 came from roughly 0.93 to 9.6 million T cells. TCRdb recomputed calls from the PCR reads with MiXCR, one row per CDR3 protein. The sample contains over 300,000 distinct CDR3 sequences, about a third of which appear only once. As regards this clonotype: What it recognizes is unknown.

Specimen: blood. The chain has TRBV29-1 and TRBJ2-7; a weak D match, TRBD2 (6 bases). This receptor was taken from a girl aged 10 to 17 with multiple sclerosis. In nucleotides, the CDR3 is TGCAGCGTGGGGGGAGCCACCCCATACGAGCAGTACTTC. This encodes CSVGGATPYEQYF.